This paragraph covers one T cell receptor (beta chain) sequence. The record originates from a study of blood T cell repertoires in COVID-19. Study-level background: The cDNA or gDNA used as material had been derived from T cells, B-cell-depleted T cells, or PBMCs.

Germline CDR1 and CDR2: LGHDT and YNNKEL (reference sequence). Deletions cut 5 bases from V and 6 bases from J, with 16 bases between. This CDR3 has 14 residues. The protocol was immunoSEQ multiplex PCR, while the TCRdb copy is restricted to in-frame clones and leaves out a portion. Of a few hundred thousand clones in the sample, around 84% were seen once. This clonotype originated in a young man with acute COVID-19. Sequenced: PBMCs or T cells enriched from blood (not recorded which). The rearrangement joins TRBV3-1 (or the pseudogene TRBV3-2) to TRBJ1-2; no clear D. In DNA, the CDR3 is TGTGCCAGCAGCAAGGCGCGAGGGAATGATGGCTACACCTTC. As protein: CASSKARGNDGYTF.